The clone carrying this T cell receptor (beta chain) came up a few times. The data were obtained in a study of blood T cell repertoires in COVID-19. Study as a whole: PBMCs, B-cell-depleted T cells, or T cells provided the cDNA or gDNA that made up the material.

Germline V gene data show CDR1 as SGHNT and CDR2 as YENEEA. V was pared by 2 bases and J by 2 bases, with 5 bases of the junction left unmatched. The CDR3 is made up of 15 amino acids. As processed by the authors: Estimation of nucleated cell counts relied on the amplification of reference gene primers. Method: immunoSEQ multiplex PCR; TCRdb's copy keeps in-frame clones and lacks some. That table furnishes V, J and clone size, whereas the DNA furnished D and trimming. The data hold about 87,000 clones, with approximately 80% observed a single time. Sequencing input: peripheral blood. The sequence was obtained from a woman in her 70s with acute or convalescent COVID-19. This chain connects TRBV11-3 to TRBJ1-2; 7 bases are a match to TRBD1. The CDR3 loop is CASSLRQGRNYGYTF. In DNA form, the CDR3 reads TGTGCCAGCAGCTTACGACAGGGCCGCAACTATGGCTACACCTTC.